This TCR beta chain was recorded in a study of pediatric ulcerative colitis. General observations from the study: Repertoires came from total lymphocyte DNA, so rare subsets like regulatory T cells may be missed.

The survey-level immunoSEQ assay was used. Only in-frame clones appear in the TCRdb table, and some are missing; sequencing was by immunoSEQ multiplex PCR. The table lists roughly 64,000 clones, 86% of them singletons. The V gene's germline CDR1 is MNHNY and CDR2 SVGAGI (reference sequence). Trimming took off 2 bases at V and 1 base at J, with 10 bases between the two ends. The CDR3 contains 15 residues. In the case of this clone: Antigen specificity is unknown.

The sample consisted of blood. J is TRBJ2-3 and V is TRBV6-6, with a possible D match to TRBD2 (6 bases). This receptor was identified in a boy aged 5-17 years with severe ulcerative colitis. CDR3 in amino acids: CASSYQGGGTDTQYF. The CDR3 region has the DNA TGTGCCAGCAGTTACCAGGGCGGGGGCACAGATACGCAGTATTTT.